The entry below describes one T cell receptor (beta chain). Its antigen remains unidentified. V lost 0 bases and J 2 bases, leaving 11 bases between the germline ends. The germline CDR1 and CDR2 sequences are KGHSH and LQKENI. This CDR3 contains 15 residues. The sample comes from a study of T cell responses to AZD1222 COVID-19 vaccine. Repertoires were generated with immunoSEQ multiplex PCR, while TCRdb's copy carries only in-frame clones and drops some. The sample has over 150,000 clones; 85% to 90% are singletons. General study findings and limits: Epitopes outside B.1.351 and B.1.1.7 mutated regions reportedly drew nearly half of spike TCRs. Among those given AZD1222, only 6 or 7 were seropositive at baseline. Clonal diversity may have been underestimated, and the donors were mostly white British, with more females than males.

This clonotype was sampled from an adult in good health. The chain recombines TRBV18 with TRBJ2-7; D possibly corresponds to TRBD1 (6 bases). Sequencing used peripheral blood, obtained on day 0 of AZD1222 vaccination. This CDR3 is CASSPPGQRAYEQYF. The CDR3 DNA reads TGTGCCAGCTCACCACCCGGACAGAGAGCCTACGAGCAGTACTTC.